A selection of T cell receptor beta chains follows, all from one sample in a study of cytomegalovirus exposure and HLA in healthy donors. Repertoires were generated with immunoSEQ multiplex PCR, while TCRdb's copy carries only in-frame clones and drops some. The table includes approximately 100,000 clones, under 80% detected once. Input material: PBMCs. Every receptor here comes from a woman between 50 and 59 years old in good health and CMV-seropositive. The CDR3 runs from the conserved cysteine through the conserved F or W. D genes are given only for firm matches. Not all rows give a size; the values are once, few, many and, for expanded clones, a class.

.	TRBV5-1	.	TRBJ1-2	TGCGCCAGCAGCTTCGGACAATCAGCTAACTATGGCTACACCTTC	CASSFGQSANYGYTF
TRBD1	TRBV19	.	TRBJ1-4	TGTGCCAGTAGTATAGGTACAGGGGGTAATGAAAAACTGTTTTTT	CASSIGTGGNEKLFF
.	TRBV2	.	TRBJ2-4	.	CASSVGTGSYF
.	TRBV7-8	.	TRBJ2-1	TGTGCCAGCAGCGCCCAGAACAATGAGCAGTTCTTC	CASSAQNNEQFF
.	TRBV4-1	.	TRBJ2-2	TGCGCCAGCAGCCACCCGACAGGCACCGGGGAGCTGTTTTTT	CASSHPTGTGELFF
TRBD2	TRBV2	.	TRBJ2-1	TGTGCCAGCAGTCCAACAACGGGACTAGCTGTTGGTGAGCAGTTCTTC	CASSPTTGLAVGEQFF
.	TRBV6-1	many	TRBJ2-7	TGTGCCAGCAGTGAGTCCGGGTCCTACGAGCAGTACTTC	CASSESGSYEQYF
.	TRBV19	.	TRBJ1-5	TGTGCCAGTAGTATAGATGATACGGGATCTTATAGCAATCAGCCCCAGCATTTT	CASSIDDTGSYSNQPQHF
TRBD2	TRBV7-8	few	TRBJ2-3	TGTGCCAGCAGCTTAATTGCCGGACTAGCGGACTTAACAGATCGGGAGTATTTT	CASSLIAGLADLTDREYF
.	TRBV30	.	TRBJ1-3	TGTGCCTGGAGTGTAGGGGCGGCTGTTAACTCTGGAAACACCATATATTTT	CAWSVGAAVNSGNTIYF